Shown below are 23 T cell receptor beta chains from a single sample sequenced in a study of blood T cell repertoires in COVID-19 (dated by TCRdb to the early 2020s). The library was prepared using the immunoSEQ multiplex PCR assay. TCRdb mirrors the immuneACCESS table, restricted to in-frame sequences. Some clones are absent from its copies; in checked studies, under half trace to an unresolved V gene, and the reason for the others is unknown. This sample is represented by under 200,000 clones; 70% to 90% of them were singletons. Of the sample, 0.65% to 0.95% is held by the ten largest clones. Sequencing was done on a sample of peripheral blood. The receptors were gathered from a woman in her 70s with acute or convalescent COVID-19.

The rearrangement uses TRBV3-1 (or the pseudogene TRBV3-2) and TRBJ1-3; TRBD1 might be the D (6 bases). CDR1 and CDR2 (germline): LGHDT, YNNKEL (reference sequence). This CDR3 contains 15 residues. V was trimmed by 2 bases and J by 4 bases, leaving 12 bases between them. CDR3 bases: TGTGCCAGCAGCCAATTACAGGGTCCCGGAAACACCATATATTTT. Translating gives CASSQLQGPGNTIYF.

V and J are TRBV5-4 and TRBJ1-2, with D maybe TRBD1 (6 bases). CDR1 and CDR2 from the germline V gene are SGHNT and YYREEE (reference sequence). Trimming cost V 5 bases and J 0 bases, with 11 bases left between them. The CDR3 spans 14 residues. The CDR3 DNA follows: TGTGCCAGCAGGGGGGGGACACCTAACTATGGCTACACCTTC. Protein product: CASRGGTPNYGYTF.

The rearrangement joins TRBV7-8 to TRBJ1-1, with D perhaps TRBD1 (5 bases). CDR1 and CDR2 from the germline V gene are SGHVS and FQNEAQ. This CDR3 spans 13 amino acids. V was trimmed by 3 bases and J by 6 bases, leaving 11 bases between them. CDR3 nucleotides: TGTGCCAGCAGCTTCGGGGGTTGGTCTGAAGCTTTCTTT. Its protein is CASSFGGWSEAFF.

This sequence joins TRBV29-1 and TRBJ1-1, with 7 bases matching TRBD1. The CDR3 contains 13 residues. V trimming: 4 bases; J trimming: 5 bases; junction bases outside the gene matches: 7. Germline-derived CDR1 and CDR2 are SQVTM and ANQGSEA. CDR3 loop: CSVAGDSLTEAFF. The CDR3 DNA reads TGCAGCGTTGCTGGGGACAGCCTTACTGAAGCTTTCTTT.

Only a few counts were recorded for this clone. The gene calls are TRBV2 and TRBJ1-1; D might be TRBD1 (6 bases). Germline V gene lookup returns CDR1 SNHLY and CDR2 FYNNEI. The CDR3 covers 13 residues. The ends were cut back, 4 bases at V and 4 bases at J, with 10 bases in the middle. The CDR3 DNA follows: TGTGCCAGCAGTGCCCAGGGGCCCACTGAAGCTTTCTTT. Its protein product is CASSAQGPTEAFF. Full variable domain (rest looked up from reference TRBV2 and TRBJ1-1): EPEVTQTPSHQVTQMGQEVILRCVPISNHLYFYWYRQILGQKVEFLVSFYNNEISEKSEIFDDQFSVERPDGSNFTLKIRSTKLEDSAMYFCASSAQGPTEAFFGQGTRLTVV.

V gene TRBV9 combines with J gene TRBJ1-1; 8 bases are a match to TRBD1. Germline CDR1 SGDLS, CDR2 YYNGEE. The V segment lost 4 bases and the J segment 2 bases; nucleotides outside the gene matches: 4. The CDR3 runs to 14 residues. Here the CDR3 DNA reads TGTGCCAGCAGCAAGACAGGGGCAAACACTGAAGCTTTCTTT. Amino acid sequence: CASSKTGANTEAFF.

As DNA, the CDR3 is TGCAGTGCTAGTGCCCCTGCTGGAGACTATGGCTACACCTTC. It encodes CSASAPAGDYGYTF. The chain couples TRBV20-1 to TRBJ1-2; the D is unclear. This CDR3 contains 14 residues. The germline V gene encodes CDR1 DFQATT and CDR2 SNEGSKA (reference sequence). The V end lost 3 bases, the J end lost 3 bases, and 14 bases lay between the germline ends.

This clone was recorded a few times. The chain carries TRBV6-5 and TRBJ1-1; D may be TRBD1 (5 bases). Trimming shortened V by 7 bases and J by 4 bases, and 19 bases separated the two germline ends. This CDR3 is 15 amino acids long. CDR1 MNHEY and CDR2 SVGAGI come from the germline V gene. In DNA, the CDR3 is TGTGCCAGCAAGGTGGGAGTGGGGGGTCGCACTGAAGCTTTCTTT. Amino acid sequence: CASKVGVGGRTEAFF.

This clone was recorded once. This chain uses TRBV7-9 with TRBJ2-7, with 8 bases identical to TRBD2. In germline, CDR1 is SEHNR, CDR2 FQNEAQ (reference sequence). With 4 bases clipped from V and 2 bases from J, the junction kept 7 bases outside the gene matches. The CDR3 sequence is 15 residues long. This CDR3 is CASSSISGLAYEQYF. In DNA form, the CDR3 reads TGTGCCAGCAGCTCGATCTCGGGACTAGCCTACGAGCAGTACTTC.

This sequence joins TRBV29-1 and TRBJ2-3; 11 nucleotides line up with TRBD2. Germline V CDR1 and CDR2: SQVTM, ANQGSEA. V shed 7 bases and J 4 bases; nucleotides not matched to a gene: 16. The CDR3 is 17 amino acids. The CDR3 region is CSAPPGTSGSRADTQYF. The CDR3, as DNA: TGCAGCGCTCCGCCAGGGACTAGCGGAAGTCGGGCAGATACGCAGTATTTT.

V usage is TRBV6-4 and J usage is TRBJ1-2; D not resolved. CDR1 is MRHNA, CDR2 SNTAGT, per germline. This CDR3 comprises 13 residues. Trimming cost V 3 bases and J 0 bases, with 5 bases left between them. The CDR3, as DNA: TGTGCCAGCAGTGAGAGGCCTAACTATGGCTACACCTTC. This translates into CASSERPNYGYTF.

The rearrangement links TRBV27 to TRBJ1-1; D is unclear. Germline CDR1 is MNHEY and CDR2 is SMNVEV (reference sequence). V was clipped by 3 bases and J by 6 bases, with 17 bases between them. The CDR3 loop spans 15 amino acids. The CDR3 DNA is TGTGCCAGCAGTTTTTATCAAGGAGGAAAGGCTGAAGCTTTCTTT. Translated: CASSFYQGGKAEAFF.

This chain links TRBV15 with TRBJ1-4; possibly TRBD1 for D (6 bases). Per germline, CDR1 LNHNV and CDR2 YYDKDF (reference sequence). CDR3 length: 16 residues. The V gene lost 1 base and the J gene lost 5 bases, with 14 bases spanning the gap. CDR3 DNA sequence: TGTGCCACCAGCAGAGTCGTAGGACAGCGCAATGAAAAACTGTTTTTT. It is translated as CATSRVVGQRNEKLFF. The full variable domain, rest sourced from reference TRBV15 and TRBJ1-4, is DAMVIQNPRYQVTQFGKPVTLSCSQTLNHNVMYWYQQKSSQAPKLLFHYYDKDFNNEADTPDNFQSRRPNTSFCFLDIRSPGLGDTAMYLCATSRVVGQRNEKLFFGSGTQLSVL.

This chain joins TRBV19 and TRBJ1-4; 11 bases agree with TRBD1. From germline, CDR1 is LNHDA and CDR2 SQIVND (reference sequence). Losses at the gene ends were 4 bases for V and 8 bases for J; bases not matched to a gene: 12. This CDR3 comprises 17 residues. The CDR3, as DNA: TGTGCCAGTAGTAAACTCGGTTCGGGACAGGGGGAGGAAAAACTGTTTTTT. Residues: CASSKLGSGQGEEKLFF.

This sequence joins TRBV4-1 and TRBJ1-4; tentatively, D is TRBD1 (5 bases). Trimming took 1 base from V and 8 from J, leaving 14 bases between them. This CDR3 has 15 residues. Germline V lookup: CDR1 MGHRA, CDR2 YSYEKL. The CDR3 DNA follows: TGCGCCAGCAGCCAAGGCGGGGGAGGAGGCGAAAAACTGTTTTTT. It encodes CASSQGGGGGEKLFF.

The J gene is TRBJ1-4, the V gene TRBV29-1; tentatively, D is TRBD1 (5 bases). The CDR3 runs to 11 residues. Germline V gene lookup returns CDR1 SQVTM and CDR2 ANQGSEA. The V gene lost 3 bases and the J gene lost 7 bases, with 6 bases spanning the gap. The CDR3 loop is CSVEGGEKLFF. Written as DNA, the CDR3 is TGCAGCGTTGAGGGGGGTGAAAAACTGTTTTTT. Together with reference TRBV29-1 and TRBJ1-4, the CDR3 gives the full variable domain: SAVISQKPSRDICQRGTSLTIQCQVDSQVTMMFWYRQQPGQSLTLIATANQGSEATYESGFVIDKFPISRPNLTFSTLTVSNMSPEDSSIYLCSVEGGEKLFFGSGTQLSVL.

The chain uses TRBV9 and TRBJ1-4, with D hard to call. Germline values: CDR1 SGDLS, CDR2 YYNGEE. Trimming took off 0 bases at V and 8 bases at J, with 17 bases between the two ends. The CDR3 contains 16 residues. DNA of the CDR3: TGTGCCAGCAGCGTAGGGTCCCGCCTCCCTCGGGAAAAACTGTTTTTT. As protein: CASSVGSRLPREKLFF.

V is TRBV18 and J is TRBJ2-2; 7 bases are shared with TRBD2. The CDR3 contains 19 residues. Germline V lookup: CDR1 KGHSH, CDR2 LQKENI. V shed 4 bases, J shed 5 bases, and the junction held 19 bases outside the gene matches. CDR3 coding DNA: TGTGCCAGCTCACGCACGGCTCCGGGCGGGAGAAGTTATACCGGGGAGCTGTTTTTT. This codes for CASSRTAPGGRSYTGELFF.

CDR3 DNA: TGTGCCATCAGTGGGATATCAGGGACAGCTAGCACAGATACGCAGTATTTT. Translating gives CAISGISGTASTDTQYF. This chain links TRBV10-3 with TRBJ2-3, with TRBD1 matching 7 bases. The CDR3 loop spans 17 amino acids. Trimming removed 4 bases from V and 0 bases from J; junction bases left unmatched: 10. Germline-derived CDR1 and CDR2 are ENHRY and SYGVKD.

The chain is built from TRBV19 and TRBJ2-1, with D possibly being TRBD2 (5 bases). V dropped 5 bases and J dropped 1 base, with 24 bases sitting between them. The CDR3 covers 19 residues. Germline CDR1 is LNHDA and CDR2 is SQIVND (reference sequence). The CDR3 DNA reads TGTGCCAGTAGTTCCGTGGAGAACGGAGCGGCCAATTCCTACAATGAGCAGTTCTTC. It translates to CASSSVENGAANSYNEQFF.

The genes are TRBV7-2 and TRBJ2-7; 8 positions match TRBD1. Trimming at V came to 3 bases and at J to 2 bases, leaving 3 bases not matched to a gene. There are 14 residues in the CDR3. Per germline, CDR1 SGHTA and CDR2 FQGNSA. The CDR3 sequence is CASSFGTGTYEQYF. DNA of the CDR3: TGTGCCAGCAGCTTCGGGACAGGAACCTACGAGCAGTACTTC.

The chain recombines TRBV27 with TRBJ2-5; D unresolved. The CDR3 contains 14 residues. The V gene lost 2 bases and the J gene lost 2 bases, with 9 bases spanning the gap. Germline CDR1 reads MNHEY; CDR2 reads SMNVEV (reference sequence). CDR3 sequence reads: CASSLDGNQETQYF. CDR3 sequence (DNA): TGTGCCAGCAGTTTAGATGGCAATCAAGAGACCCAGTACTTC.

This clone was detected once. This chain uses TRBV2 with TRBJ1-5; TRBD1 aligns across 8 bases. The CDR3 is 16 amino acids. Germline-derived CDR1 and CDR2 are SNHLY and FYNNEI. The V gene end was trimmed by 5 bases and the J gene end by 6 bases; junction bases not matched to a gene: 12. This chain's CDR3 is CASSPRGQGRGQPQHF. CDR3 bases: TGTGCCAGCAGTCCGCGTGGACAGGGCAGAGGTCAGCCCCAGCATTTT. Drawing the rest from reference TRBV2 and TRBJ1-5, the complete variable domain is EPEVTQTPSHQVTQMGQEVILRCVPISNHLYFYWYRQILGQKVEFLVSFYNNEISEKSEIFDDQFSVERPDGSNFTLKIRSTKLEDSAMYFCASSPRGQGRGQPQHFGDGTRLSIL.